The rows below give T cell receptor beta chains drawn from one sample of a study of cytomegalovirus exposure and HLA in healthy donors. The assay was immunoSEQ multiplex PCR, and TCRdb's table has in-frame clones only and misses some. Seen here are about 120,000 clones, 55% to 65% observed once, and the top ten hold roughly 9%. The sample was PBMCs. The receptors were sampled from a woman between 40 and 55 years old in good health and CMV-seropositive. CDR3s leave out the opening cysteine and the closing phenylalanine or tryptophan. The order of the fields is CDR3 length, J gene, clone size, V gene, CDR3 protein. Size is stated for part of the rows, as once, few or many counts, or as a class when the clone is expanded.

cdr3_length: 11; j_call: TRBJ2-7; clone_size: .; v_call: TRBV4-1; cdr3_aa: ASSPDLFYEQY
cdr3_length: 18; j_call: TRBJ2-3; clone_size: .; v_call: TRBV9; cdr3_aa: ASSVQLRTSGSLKTDTQY
cdr3_length: 14; j_call: TRBJ2-2; clone_size: .; v_call: TRBV2; cdr3_aa: ASSALGGVNTGELF
cdr3_length: 12; j_call: TRBJ1-5; clone_size: .; v_call: TRBV9; cdr3_aa: ASSVDRGGQPQH
cdr3_length: 11; j_call: TRBJ2-3; clone_size: few; v_call: TRBV10-3; cdr3_aa: AITGTQTDTQY
cdr3_length: 12; j_call: TRBJ2-5; clone_size: .; v_call: TRBV28; cdr3_aa: ASSLPPGQETQY
cdr3_length: 13; j_call: TRBJ2-3; clone_size: .; v_call: TRBV28; cdr3_aa: ASSPPGYSTDTQY
cdr3_length: 13; j_call: TRBJ2-7; clone_size: .; v_call: TRBV11-2; cdr3_aa: ASTPSFSGTYEQY
cdr3_length: 11; j_call: TRBJ2-7; clone_size: .; v_call: TRBV2; cdr3_aa: ASSEDTSYEQY
cdr3_length: 15; j_call: TRBJ2-1; clone_size: few; v_call: TRBV5-1; cdr3_aa: ASRTDSGKGFRNEQF
cdr3_length: 14; j_call: TRBJ2-1; clone_size: few; v_call: TRBV6-6; cdr3_aa: ASRIVAGEFGNEQF
cdr3_length: 13; j_call: TRBJ2-1; clone_size: few; v_call: TRBV7-9; cdr3_aa: ASSLLGGPKNEQF
cdr3_length: 14; j_call: TRBJ2-1; clone_size: few; v_call: TRBV5-4; cdr3_aa: ASSVPGTGFYNEQF
cdr3_length: 11; j_call: TRBJ1-1; clone_size: .; v_call: TRBV19; cdr3_aa: ASSMQGSTEAF
cdr3_length: 12; j_call: .; clone_size: once; v_call: TRBV13; cdr3_aa: ASSLDSLAYEQY
cdr3_length: 11; j_call: TRBJ2-7; clone_size: .; v_call: TRBV27; cdr3_aa: ASSSGGTYEQY
cdr3_length: 16; j_call: TRBJ2-5; clone_size: few; v_call: TRBV4-2; cdr3_aa: ASSQASSGGAWRETQY
cdr3_length: 14; j_call: TRBJ2-7; clone_size: few; v_call: TRBV7-8; cdr3_aa: ASSADREASYYEQY
cdr3_length: 9; j_call: TRBJ2-5; clone_size: .; v_call: TRBV11-2; cdr3_aa: ASRGVGTQY
cdr3_length: 13; j_call: TRBJ2-5; clone_size: .; v_call: TRBV7-2; cdr3_aa: ASSLTGTTRETQY
cdr3_length: 14; j_call: TRBJ2-2; clone_size: .; v_call: TRBV7-6; cdr3_aa: ASSLTSGRAGGELF
cdr3_length: 13; j_call: TRBJ2-1; clone_size: .; v_call: TRBV12-5; cdr3_aa: ASGLDRKRPNEQF
cdr3_length: 12; j_call: TRBJ2-3; clone_size: .; v_call: TRBV7-7; cdr3_aa: ASSRTFSTDTQY
cdr3_length: 12; j_call: TRBJ2-3; clone_size: .; v_call: TRBV6-1; cdr3_aa: ASSGTGGADTQY
cdr3_length: 11; j_call: TRBJ2-7; clone_size: .; v_call: TRBV11-2; cdr3_aa: ASSSGTGYEQY
cdr3_length: 14; j_call: TRBJ2-4; clone_size: .; v_call: TRBV13; cdr3_aa: ASSLGNLVEKNIQY
cdr3_length: 14; j_call: TRBJ1-2; clone_size: few; v_call: TRBV7-9; cdr3_aa: ASSLRADSTAGGYT
cdr3_length: 12; j_call: TRBJ2-3; clone_size: .; v_call: TRBV5-6; cdr3_aa: ASSLVQFTDTQY
cdr3_length: 15; j_call: TRBJ1-1; clone_size: few; v_call: TRBV7-6; cdr3_aa: ASSLEITSGDNTEAF
cdr3_length: 13; j_call: TRBJ2-3; clone_size: few; v_call: TRBV28; cdr3_aa: ASSSAGRITDTQY
cdr3_length: 16; j_call: TRBJ2-3; clone_size: .; v_call: TRBV13; cdr3_aa: ASTDEQGGGIGTDTQY
cdr3_length: 12; j_call: TRBJ2-1; clone_size: .; v_call: TRBV6-1; cdr3_aa: ASSGSGRYNEQF
cdr3_length: 14; j_call: TRBJ2-1; clone_size: few; v_call: TRBV27; cdr3_aa: ASSSSLRALYNEQF
cdr3_length: 11; j_call: TRBJ2-1; clone_size: .; v_call: TRBV7-2; cdr3_aa: ASSLGPGGEQF
cdr3_length: 14; j_call: TRBJ2-1; clone_size: few; v_call: TRBV9; cdr3_aa: ASSVAGRAMGNEQF
cdr3_length: 13; j_call: TRBJ1-1; clone_size: .; v_call: TRBV28; cdr3_aa: ASGVWAAGATEAF
cdr3_length: 11; j_call: TRBJ2-2; clone_size: once; v_call: TRBV28; cdr3_aa: ASTTANTGELF
cdr3_length: 16; j_call: TRBJ2-2; clone_size: many; v_call: TRBV4-1; cdr3_aa: ASSQEGLALAKTGELF
cdr3_length: 13; j_call: TRBJ2-7; clone_size: few; v_call: TRBV12-2; cdr3_aa: ASRLGLAVFNEQY
cdr3_length: 13; j_call: TRBJ2-2; clone_size: .; v_call: TRBV5-4; cdr3_aa: ASSSSQGNSGELF
cdr3_length: 15; j_call: TRBJ2-3; clone_size: few; v_call: TRBV7-6; cdr3_aa: ASSPTSLAGRTDTQY
cdr3_length: 14; j_call: TRBJ2-1; clone_size: .; v_call: TRBV11-3; cdr3_aa: ASSLRTSGRGNEQF
cdr3_length: 11; j_call: TRBJ1-5; clone_size: .; v_call: TRBV29-1; cdr3_aa: SVDQGGGQPQH